This T cell receptor (beta chain) stems from a study of cytotoxic CD8 clonotypes in ibrutinib-treated CLL. As to this clone: Within the sample, other DNA sequences also encode this same CDR3.

Sequencing was performed with immunoSEQ multiplex PCR; in TCRdb, only in-frame clones are kept and a portion is missing. Of some 150,000 clones in the sample, 60% to 85% were seen once. The sequence derives from a human donor with chronic lymphocytic leukemia. The sequencing used PBMCs, collected after 12 months of ibrutinib treatment.

The CDR3, as DNA: TGCGCCAGCAGCTTGCAAGAGACCCAGTACTTC. The encoded protein is CASSLQETQYF. The chain recombines TRBV5-1 with TRBJ2-5; D remains unclear. Trimming removed 1 base at V and 2 bases at J, with 0 bases between. The CDR3 is 11 amino acids. Germline loops: CDR1 SGHRS, CDR2 YFSETQ.